What follows describes a single T cell receptor beta chain. Sequencing used immunoSEQ multiplex PCR; TCRdb keeps in-frame clones, though not all of them. The sample has 110,000 or so clones; around nine tenths are singletons. The data stem from a study of T cells after somatic rescue of genetic block. CDR1 MNHNS and CDR2 SASEGT come from the germline V gene. The V and J ends lost 1 base and 3 bases respectively, with 12 bases between them. CDR3 length equals 15 residues. The origin of this receptor is a woman younger than 30. The V and J genes are TRBV6-1 and TRBJ1-2; D is uncertain. Sequenced sample: peripheral blood mononuclear cells (PBMCs). The CDR3 loop reads CASSEGPFRDYGYTF. CDR3 sequence (DNA): TGTGCCAGCAGTGAAGGGCCCTTTAGAGACTATGGCTACACCTTC.